This T cell receptor (beta chain) was profiled in a study of T cell repertoires in cytomegalovirus infection. Study-level background: Public TCR beta signatures were indicative of both CMV infection and a matching HLA type. Overall study findings and caveats: Cumulative public TCR beta family frequency identified CMV carriers with the relevant HLA. HLA-C-restricted CMV-specific TCR beta clonotypes prevailed in the ex vivo response.

Germline CDR1 and CDR2: MNHNY and SVGAGI (reference sequence). The V gene lost 2 bases and the J gene lost 4 bases, with 11 bases spanning the gap. The CDR3 runs 14 residues. MiXCR, applied by TCRdb to the reads, yields one record per CDR3 protein. The sample yields around 440,000 distinct CDR3 sequences, around 10% seen once. Concerning this clonotype itself: Its antigen is unidentified.

The receptor's source is a human donor in good health (CMV status not recorded). Some clones in this sample may be carry-over from other donors' samples. Sequenced material: PBMCs. The chain has TRBV6-6 and TRBJ1-1; possibly TRBD1 for D (5 bases). CDR3 sequence: CASSYLDKGTEAFF. The CDR3 DNA sequence: TGTGCCAGCAGTTACCTGGACAAGGGCACTGAAGCTTTCTTT.